The T cell receptor beta chain under discussion was sequenced for a study of CD8 T cells in Susac syndrome. Random hexamers were used to reverse transcribe an amount of about 0.45 to 1 ug RNA. TCR beta CDR3 was amplified by immunoSEQ multiplex PCR. This amplification extended across 54 Vbeta and 13 Jbeta segments. TCRdb independently ran MiXCR on the immunoSEQ multiplex PCR reads; one entry per CDR3 protein. The sample carries about 120,000 distinct CDR3 sequences, 95% to 96% recorded once. The germline V gene has CDR1 KGHSH and CDR2 LQKENI. After removal of 3 bases from V and 4 bases from J, the junction contained 3 bases not matched to a gene. CDR3 length: 15 amino acids. TEMRA cells were FACS-enriched, with CD8+ and CD4+ T cells isolated negatively.

The sequence came from a human donor with Susac syndrome. The sequencing sample was made of CD4+ T cells from PBMCs. The V gene is TRBV18, the J gene TRBJ2-1; 10 bases agree with TRBD2. CDR3 protein: CASSPPGLAYNEQFF. The CDR3 nucleotides read TGTGCCAGCTCACCGCCGGGACTAGCGTACAATGAGCAGTTCTTC.